The 16 T cell receptor beta chains presented below share a single source sample, sequenced in a study of CD8 T cells in Susac syndrome. The RNA input was roughly 0.45 to 1 ug, and it was reverse transcribed with random hexamers. Using its own MiXCR run on the immunoSEQ multiplex PCR reads, TCRdb lists one record per CDR3 protein. The data contain roughly 220,000 distinct CDR3 sequences, about 94% of them singletons. Source material: CD4+ T cells from PBMCs. The receptors stem from a human donor with Susac syndrome.

The V and J genes are TRBV20-1 and TRBJ1-4; weak D call: TRBD1 (6 bases). The CDR3 is 15 amino acids. Germline V gene lookup returns CDR1 DFQATT and CDR2 SNEGSKA (reference sequence). V gave up 0 bases and J gave up 7 bases, with 15 bases separating them. The CDR3 coding sequence is TGCAGTGCTAGAGACCGGGGGGCTGGGAGTGAAAAACTGTTTTTT. Encoded protein: CSARDRGAGSEKLFF.

The chain employs TRBV7-2 and TRBJ2-7; D gene unclear. The germline CDR1 and CDR2 sequences are SGHTA and FQGNSA. V was trimmed by 1 base and J by 3 bases, leaving 10 bases between them. The CDR3 has 14 residues. The CDR3 spells CASSLGIQDYEQYF. The CDR3 DNA sequence: TGTGCCAGCAGCTTAGGGATCCAGGACTACGAGCAGTACTTC.

V gene TRBV7-9 combines with J gene TRBJ2-3; D gene unclear. The germline V gene encodes CDR1 SEHNR and CDR2 FQNEAQ (reference sequence). This CDR3 region has 12 residues. V was clipped by 5 bases and J by 3 bases, with 6 bases between them. CDR3: CASSPMTDTQYF. DNA of the CDR3: TGTGCCAGCAGCCCTATGACAGATACGCAGTATTTT.

The chain links TRBV20-1 to TRBJ2-7, with TRBD2 matching 8 bases. Germline V gives CDR1 DFQATT, CDR2 SNEGSKA (reference sequence). V was pared by 3 bases and J by 7 bases, with 14 bases of the junction left unmatched. The CDR3 has 15 amino acids. The CDR3 sequence: CSARTSTSAVMEQYF. Here the CDR3 DNA reads TGCAGTGCTAGGACCTCGACTAGCGCAGTTATGGAGCAGTACTTC.

The V call is TRBV29-1, the J call TRBJ2-5; 7 nucleotides line up with TRBD2. The CDR3 sequence is 13 residues long. The germline V gene has CDR1 SQVTM and CDR2 ANQGSEA. V was clipped by 5 bases and J by 2 bases; unmatched bases: 5. The CDR3 DNA is TGCAGCGTTAAGGCGGGGGTTCAAGAGACCCAGTACTTC. Protein sequence: CSVKAGVQETQYF.

The V gene is TRBV5-4, the J gene TRBJ2-1, with 7 positions matching TRBD2. Germline assignment: CDR1 SGHNT and CDR2 YYREEE (reference sequence). Losses at the gene ends were 0 bases for V and 6 bases for J; bases not matched to a gene: 12. This CDR3 comprises 17 residues. The CDR3 bases are TGTGCCAGCAGCTTGGCCCGCGGGGGTGGGTTTCGCAATGAGCAGTTCTTC. This sequence encodes CASSLARGGGFRNEQFF.

The genes are TRBV7-2 and TRBJ1-4, with 8 positions matching TRBD1. With V trimmed by 5 bases and J by 3 bases, 5 bases remained unmatched. The CDR3 is made up of 15 amino acids. Germline CDR1 and CDR2: SGHTA and FQGNSA. The CDR3 nucleotides are TGTGCCAGCAGCCATGGACAGGGCGCTAATGAAAAACTGTTTTTT. Translated: CASSHGQGANEKLFF.

The rearrangement links TRBV4-1 to TRBJ1-4, with TRBD1 as a possible D gene (5 bases). This CDR3 spans 15 amino acids. Looked up from germline, CDR1 is MGHRA and CDR2 is YSYEKL. V lost 0 bases to trimming and J lost 3 bases, with 8 bases between them. CDR3 protein: CASSQERDPNEKLFF. The CDR3 DNA reads TGCGCCAGCAGCCAAGAACGGGACCCTAATGAAAAACTGTTTTTT.

This chain connects TRBV7-2 to TRBJ1-2; D is unclear. The germline V gene encodes CDR1 SGHTA and CDR2 FQGNSA. The V end lost 1 base, the J end lost 5 bases, and 14 bases lay between the germline ends. The CDR3 has 15 amino acids. In DNA form, the CDR3 reads TGTGCCAGCAGCTTAGTCGGCCGCGAATCGTATGGCTACACCTTC. Residues: CASSLVGRESYGYTF.

This chain joins TRBV28 and TRBJ1-1; D ambiguous. With 7 bases removed from V and 3 bases from J, the gap between germline ends came to 9 bases. The length of the CDR3 is 12 residues. CDR1 is MDHEN, CDR2 SYDVKM, per germline. Written as DNA, the CDR3 is TGTGCCAGCACCTCGAGGGACACTGAAGCTTTCTTT. This sequence encodes CASTSRDTEAFF.

There are a few counts of this clonotype. The CDR3 sequence: CASSQDGGRNTIYF. CDR3 coding DNA: TGTGCCAGCAGCCAAGATGGGGGCAGAAACACCATATATTTT. The chain couples TRBV14 to TRBJ1-3; tentative D call: TRBD1 (6 bases). The CDR3 extends over 14 amino acids. Trimming pared 0 bases from V and 5 bases from J, leaving 8 bases between. Germline V gene sequence: CDR1 SGHDN, CDR2 FVKESK.

Here the CDR3 reads CSLSETGADTQYF. As DNA, the CDR3 is TGCAGCTTGTCCGAGACAGGGGCAGATACGCAGTATTTT. This chain uses TRBV29-1 with TRBJ2-3; TRBD1 matches 8 bases. Trimming removed 8 bases from V and 4 bases from J; junction bases left unmatched: 8. Per the germline V gene, CDR1 is SQVTM and CDR2 is ANQGSEA. The length of the CDR3 is 13 residues.

This chain uses TRBV7-2 with TRBJ1-2; D is unclear. The CDR3 has 14 residues. Germline CDR1 reads SGHTA; CDR2 reads FQGNSA. Trimming took 2 bases from V and 4 from J, leaving 11 bases between them. CDR3 region: CASSLRTGAYGYTF. DNA for the CDR3: TGTGCCAGCAGCTTACGGACGGGAGCCTATGGCTACACCTTC.

In this sample, this clonotype turned up once. The chain combines TRBV12-5 with TRBJ2-4; 8 positions match TRBD1. The V gene's germline CDR1 is LGHNT and CDR2 FRNRAP. The CDR3 loop spans 21 amino acids. The V segment lost 2 bases and the J segment 6 bases; nucleotides outside the gene matches: 24. CDR3 amino acids: CASGLPLQWTGRPFTPNIQYF. The CDR3 coding sequence is TGTGCTAGTGGTTTGCCCCTCCAATGGACAGGGCGACCCTTTACCCCAAACATTCAGTACTTC. The full variable domain, completed using reference TRBV12-5 and TRBJ2-4, is DARVTQTPRHKVTEMGQEVTMRCQPILGHNTVFWYRQTMMQGLELLAYFRNRAPLDDSGMPKDRFSAEMPDATLATLKIQPSEPRDSAVYFCASGLPLQWTGRPFTPNIQYFGAGTRLSVL.

The rearrangement joins TRBV14 to TRBJ2-1, with no clear D. V was trimmed by 4 bases and J by 2 bases, leaving 6 bases between them. In germline, CDR1 is SGHDN, CDR2 FVKESK. The CDR3 covers 13 residues. The CDR3 spells CASSPTPYNEQFF. For the CDR3, the DNA is TGTGCCAGCAGCCCCACGCCCTACAATGAGCAGTTCTTC.

The chain couples TRBV25-1 to TRBJ2-4; TRBD1 aligns across 7 bases. V dropped 4 bases and J dropped 4; count of bases not matched to a gene: 7. Germline lookup yields CDR1 MGHDK and CDR2 SYGVNS. This CDR3 spans 15 amino acids. The CDR3 protein is CASSGPGQLKNIQYF. DNA of the CDR3: TGTGCCAGCAGTGGACCGGGACAGCTAAAAAACATTCAGTACTTC. Full variable domain (outside the CDR3, taken from reference TRBV25-1 and TRBJ2-4): EADIYQTPRYLVIGTGKKITLECSQTMGHDKMYWYQQDPGMELHLIHYSYGVNSTEKGDLSSESTVSRIRTEHFPLTLESARPSHTSQYLCASSGPGQLKNIQYFGAGTRLSVL.